The rows below give T cell receptor beta chains drawn from one sample of a study of T cell repertoires in cytomegalovirus infection. Each CDR3 protein is one row after TCRdb ran MiXCR on the reads. The data contain under 100,000 distinct CDR3 sequences, about 3.8% of them singletons. The sample taken for sequencing was PBMCs. Source of these receptors: a human donor in good health (CMV status not recorded). Some clones in this sample may be carry-over from other donors' samples. CDR3s include the opening cysteine and the closing phenylalanine or tryptophan. D genes are given only for firm matches. Not all rows give a size; the values are once, few, many and, for expanded clones, a class.

-,13,TRBJ1-1,many,TRBV10-2,CASTEVTNTEAFF,TGCGCCAGCACCGAAGTTACGAACACTGAAGCTTTCTTT
-,13,TRBJ1-5,many,TRBV6-2/TRBV6-3,CASSSRTGQPQHF,TGTGCCAGCAGTTCCAGGACCGGACAGCCCCAGCATTTT
-,15,TRBJ1-5,many,TRBV19,CASQRQKYSNQPQHF,TGTGCCAGCCAGCGACAGAAGTATAGCAATCAGCCCCAGCATTTT
-,14,TRBJ1-2,many,TRBV28,CASSLRGRSYGYTF,TGTGCCAGCAGTTTACGGGGACGGAGCTATGGCTACACCTTC
-,14,TRBJ2-2,many,TRBV5-5,CVSSLSRNTGELFF,TGTGTCAGCAGTTTAAGCAGGAACACCGGGGAGCTGTTTTTT
-,16,TRBJ2-1,many,TRBV18,CASSPPNRGLSNEQFF,TGTGCCAGCTCACCACCGAATCGCGGCTTGTCCAATGAGCAGTTCTTC
-,11,TRBJ1-2,many,TRBV4-2,CASSQDGSYTF,TGTGCCAGCAGCCAGGACGGAAGCTACACCTTC
-,12,TRBJ1-1,many,TRBV28,CTCGDGSTEAFF,TGTACATGCGGGGATGGGAGCACTGAAGCTTTCTTT
-,13,TRBJ1-2,-,TRBV30,CAWLRGGYYGYTF,TGTGCCTGGCTGAGAGGGGGGTACTATGGCTACACCTTC
TRBD1,15,TRBJ2-7,many,TRBV6-2/TRBV6-3,CASRPDTGADYEQYF,TGTGCCAGCAGGCCCGACACAGGGGCGGACTACGAGCAGTACTTC
-,14,TRBJ2-1,many,TRBV5-1,CASRPGQRGDEQFF,TGCGCCAGCAGACCAGGACAGCGGGGTGATGAGCAGTTCTTC
-,13,TRBJ2-3,many,TRBV7-8,CASSLAGADTQYF,TGTGCCAGCAGCTTAGCCGGTGCAGATACGCAGTATTTT
-,14,TRBJ1-2,many,TRBV28,CASSSYLNSYGYTF,TGTGCCAGCAGCTCTTATCTAAACTCCTATGGCTACACCTTC
-,16,TRBJ1-1,many,TRBV7-6,CASSLSVGGMNTEAFF,TGTGCCAGCAGCTTAAGCGTTGGGGGAATGAACACTGAAGCTTTCTTT
TRBD1,13,TRBJ1-1,many,TRBV6-1,CASSPGQGRQAFF,TGTGCCAGCAGTCCCGGACAGGGCCGCCAAGCTTTCTTT
-,15,TRBJ2-7,many,TRBV12-3/TRBV12-4,CASSLVGVNRVEQYF,TGTGCCAGCAGTTTAGTCGGGGTTAACAGGGTCGAGCAGTACTTC
TRBD2,15,TRBJ2-7,many,TRBV7-2,CASSLRLAGGYEQYF,TGTGCCAGCAGCTTACGACTAGCGGGGGGCTACGAGCAGTACTTC
TRBD1,14,TRBJ2-7,many,TRBV11-2,CASSRRDRGGEQYF,TGTGCCAGCAGCCGCCGGGACAGGGGTGGGGAGCAGTACTTC
TRBD1,13,TRBJ1-1,many,TRBV20-1,CSAGTTGYNEAFF,TGCAGTGCAGGAACGACAGGGTATAATGAAGCTTTCTTT
TRBD1,16,TRBJ2-6,many,TRBV12-3/TRBV12-4,CASRPTRGLGANVLTF,TGTGCCAGCAGACCGACCAGGGGGCTTGGGGCCAACGTCCTGACTTTC
-,14,TRBJ2-7,many,TRBV23-1,CASSQLNQRYEQYF,TGCGCCAGCAGTCAGCTAAACCAGCGTTACGAGCAGTACTTC
TRBD2,13,TRBJ2-1,many,TRBV7-2,CASSQLAGLKQFF,TGTGCCAGCAGCCAACTAGCGGGCCTGAAGCAGTTCTTC
-,13,TRBJ2-7,many,TRBV5-4,CASSLTKSYEQYF,TGTGCCAGCAGCTTGACAAAATCCTACGAGCAGTACTTC
-,15,TRBJ2-5,many,TRBV7-2,CASSPNRGGTETQYF,TGTGCCAGCAGCCCCAACAGGGGGGGTACGGAGACCCAGTACTTC
-,14,TRBJ2-5,many,TRBV6-1,CASRKAGSQETQYF,TGTGCCAGCAGAAAAGCCGGGTCCCAAGAGACCCAGTACTTC
TRBD2,16,TRBJ2-3,many,TRBV5-4,CASSPGTKGVRDTQYF,TGTGCCAGCAGCCCAGGGACTAAAGGTGTGAGAGATACGCAGTATTTT
TRBD1,13,TRBJ1-5,many,TRBV29-1,CSVTTGGNQPQHF,TGCAGCGTTACGACAGGGGGGAATCAGCCCCAGCATTTT
-,15,TRBJ1-5,many,TRBV6-1,CASRTSQGPHQPQHF,TGTGCCAGCAGAACATCACAGGGTCCCCATCAGCCCCAGCATTTT
TRBD1,13,TRBJ1-1,many,TRBV6-2/TRBV6-3,CASSSTGDTEAFF,TGTGCCAGCAGTTCGACAGGGGACACTGAAGCTTTCTTT
-,11,TRBJ2-3,many,TRBV6-2/TRBV6-3,CASTQSGTQYF,TGTGCCAGCACGCAATCTGGTACGCAGTATTTT
-,14,TRBJ1-4,-,TRBV29-1,CSVFPSGGNEKLFF,TGCAGCGTTTTTCCGTCAGGCGGTAATGAAAAACTGTTTTTT
-,14,TRBJ1-5,many,TRBV12-3/TRBV12-4,CASSLRAPDEPQHF,TGTGCCAGCAGTTTACGTGCCCCGGATGAGCCCCAGCATTTT
-,16,TRBJ1-4,many,TRBV19,CASSPYPTSTNEKLFF,TGTGCCAGTAGCCCTTATCCGACCTCAACTAATGAAAAACTGTTTTTT
-,16,TRBJ1-5,many,TRBV28,CASSPEIGDSNQPQHF,TGTGCCAGCAGTCCCGAGATCGGGGATAGCAATCAGCCCCAGCATTTT
-,14,TRBJ1-4,many,TRBV6-2/TRBV6-3,CASSYTSSGEKLFF,TGTGCCAGCAGTTATACGTCCAGCGGGGAAAAACTGTTTTTT
TRBD2,16,TRBJ2-3,many,TRBV7-2,CASSPRGSGGSDTQYF,TGTGCCAGCAGCCCGAGGGGTAGCGGGGGGTCAGATACGCAGTATTTT
-,16,TRBJ1-2,many,TRBV11-2,CASSLDPGTPNYGYTF,TGTGCCAGCAGCTTAGATCCGGGGACACCTAACTATGGCTACACCTTC
TRBD1,15,TRBJ2-7,many,TRBV6-2/TRBV6-3,CASRIVGQGINEQYF,TGTGCCAGCAGGATTGTCGGACAGGGTATCAACGAGCAGTACTTC
-,13,TRBJ1-3,many,TRBV5-6,CASSLPSGNTIYF,TGTGCCAGCAGCTTGCCCTCTGGAAACACCATATATTTT
-,12,TRBJ1-1,medium-sized,TRBV7-2,CASSLDHSDAFF,TGTGCCAGCAGCTTAGATCATTCCGATGCTTTCTTT
-,15,TRBJ1-5,many,TRBV12-3/TRBV12-4,CASSLGGAVNQPQHF,TGTGCCAGCAGTTTGGGGGGGGCCGTCAATCAGCCCCAGCATTTT